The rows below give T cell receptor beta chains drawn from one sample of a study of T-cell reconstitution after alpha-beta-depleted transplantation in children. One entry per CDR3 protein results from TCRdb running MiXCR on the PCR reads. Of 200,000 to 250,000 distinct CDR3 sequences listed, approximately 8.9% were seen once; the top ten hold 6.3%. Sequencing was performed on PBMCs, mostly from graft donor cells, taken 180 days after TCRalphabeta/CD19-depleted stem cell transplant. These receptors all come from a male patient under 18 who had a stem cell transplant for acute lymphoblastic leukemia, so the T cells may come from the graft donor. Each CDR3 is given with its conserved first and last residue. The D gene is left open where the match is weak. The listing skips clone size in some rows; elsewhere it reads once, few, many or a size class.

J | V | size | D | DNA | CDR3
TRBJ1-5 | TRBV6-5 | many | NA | TGTGCCAGCAGTTACGGGGTCAATCAGCCCCAGCATTTT | CASSYGVNQPQHF
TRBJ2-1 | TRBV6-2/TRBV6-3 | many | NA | TGTGCCAGCAGGATCCGGGCAACCAACTCCTACAATGAGCAGTTCTTC | CASRIRATNSYNEQFF
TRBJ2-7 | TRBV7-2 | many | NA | TGTGCCAGCAGCTTATCGCTAGGGGCATCCTACGAGCAGTACTTC | CASSLSLGASYEQYF
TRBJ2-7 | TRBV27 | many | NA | TGTGCCAGCAGAATTCAGGGGAATTTCGGCGAGCAGTACTTC | CASRIQGNFGEQYF
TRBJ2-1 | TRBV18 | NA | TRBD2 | TGTGCCAGCTCACCAACGGGACTAGCGGGATGGAGCTCCTACAATGAGCAGTTCTTC | CASSPTGLAGWSSYNEQFF
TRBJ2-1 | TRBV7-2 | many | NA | TGTGCCAGCAGCTTAGTTCGGGGGAATGAGCAGTTCTTC | CASSLVRGNEQFF
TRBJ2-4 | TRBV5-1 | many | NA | TGCGCCAGCAGCTTGGCCGGGGGAGCCAAAAACATTCAGTACTTC | CASSLAGGAKNIQYF
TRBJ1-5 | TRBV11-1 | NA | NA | TGTGCCAGCAGCTTAGACATACATCAGCCCCAGCATTTT | CASSLDIHQPQHF
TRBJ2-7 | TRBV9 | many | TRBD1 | TGTGCCAGCACCCCAGGGGGCGGTCACTACGAGCAGTACTTC | CASTPGGGHYEQYF
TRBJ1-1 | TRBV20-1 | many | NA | TGCAGTGCGCCCGCAAGGATGAACACTGAAGCTTTCTTT | CSAPARMNTEAFF
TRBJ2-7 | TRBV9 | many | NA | TGTGCCAGCAGCGTAGAGTTGGGGGCTAACGAGCAGTACTTC | CASSVELGANEQYF
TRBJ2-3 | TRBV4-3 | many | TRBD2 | TGCGCCAGCCGCCAAGGGCCTAGCGGGGGCTTCACAGATACGCAGTATTTT | CASRQGPSGGFTDTQYF
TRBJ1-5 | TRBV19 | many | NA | TGTGCCAGTAGTATGATGAAGCTTCAGCCCCAGCATTTT | CASSMMKLQPQHF
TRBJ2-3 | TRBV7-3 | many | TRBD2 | TGTGCCAGCAGCCCGGGACTAGCGGATGCAGATACGCAGTATTTT | CASSPGLADADTQYF
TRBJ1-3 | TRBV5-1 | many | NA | TGCGCCAGCAGCAACGGCTCTGGAAACACCATATATTTT | CASSNGSGNTIYF
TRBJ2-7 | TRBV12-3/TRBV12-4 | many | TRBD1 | TGTGCCAGCAGTCTCGGACAGGGAAAAACTTACGAGCAGTACTTC | CASSLGQGKTYEQYF
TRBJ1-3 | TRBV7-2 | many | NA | TGTGCCAGCAGCCTCGGACAGAGAAACACCATATATTTT | CASSLGQRNTIYF
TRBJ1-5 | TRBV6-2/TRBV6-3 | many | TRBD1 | TGTGCCAGCAGTTACCCACCGGGACAGGGGACCCGGTATGGGCAGCCCCAGCATTTT | CASSYPPGQGTRYGQPQHF
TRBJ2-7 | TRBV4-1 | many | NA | TGCGCCAGCAGCCCCCGAGCAGGGTTTATGGTAGGCTACAAGCAGTACTTC | CASSPRAGFMVGYKQYF
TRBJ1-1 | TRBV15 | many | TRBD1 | TGTGCCACCAGCAGAGAAAATACAGGGGGCAACACTGAAGCTTTCTTT | CATSRENTGGNTEAFF
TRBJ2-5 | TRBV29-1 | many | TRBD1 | TGCAGCGGAGGGACAGTCCAAGAGACCCAGTACTTC | CSGGTVQETQYF
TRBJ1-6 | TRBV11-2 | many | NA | TGTGCCAGCAGGTTCGACGGGGCGAGCTCCTATAATTCACCCCTCCACTTT | CASRFDGASSYNSPLHF
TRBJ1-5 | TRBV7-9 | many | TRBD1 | TGTGCCAGCAGCGAGGACAGGGATCAGCCCCAGCATTTT | CASSEDRDQPQHF
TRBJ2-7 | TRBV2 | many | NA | TGTGCCAGCAGTCCTACTAGTAGGTACGAGCAGTACTTC | CASSPTSRYEQYF
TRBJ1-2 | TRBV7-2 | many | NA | TGTGCCAGCAGCTTAGAGCCAGGCTATGGCTACACCTTC | CASSLEPGYGYTF
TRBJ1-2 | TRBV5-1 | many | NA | TGCGCCAGCAGCTGGGTGGACAGCAACTATGGCTACACCTTC | CASSWVDSNYGYTF